This T cell receptor (beta chain) is drawn from a study of naive CD8 T cells in extremely preterm neonates (dated by TCRdb to about 2017). At the level of the whole study: Sorted naive CD8+ T cells from four age groups (extremely preterm neonates, term neonates, young children and adults) were used in the study to compare TCRbeta CDR3 repertoires. Points the paper makes about the study in general: The authors noted a small sample size and variable productive template counts among preterm samples as limitations. Compared with the older groups, preterm CDR3s were shorter and closer to germline, carrying fewer N additions and showing less junctional trimming. Preterm neonates shared more CDR3 nucleotide sequences (2.7%) than term neonates (roughly 0.4%), young children (approximately 0.03%) and adults (about 0.01%). Prospective longitudinal studies of preterm and term neonates were called for by the authors so that T cell development could be tracked within individuals. Preterm neonates had significantly lower iChao1 richness than all other age groups (p < 0.05) and an even clone distribution, indicating a less rich repertoire.

This clone has just a few counts. Its antigen remains undetermined. No much larger clonotype is one base removed from it; base qualities were not supplied. A two-step, bias-controlled multiplex PCR was used to amplify TCRbeta CDR3 regions from genomic DNA. Primers specific for every TRBV and TRBJ gene segment were used in the multiplex PCR. The immunoSEQ Assay was used to generate the TCRbeta repertoire data. The authors' analysis ran thus. A relative-frequency ratio and a modified nearest-neighbor algorithm were applied to filter and cluster reads so that closely related sequences were merged. V, D and J gene assignments for CDR3 sequences followed IMGT annotation. Template counts were corrected for PCR amplification bias by normalization and were quantified against synthetic TCR CDR3 analog sequences. Only unique productive sequences, defined as in-frame CDR3 sequences lacking stop codons, were included in the analyses. The immunoSEQ Analyzer software was used to calculate clonality, defined as 1 minus Pielou's evenness, and iChao1 richness. Depending on the Shapiro-Wilk normality results, either Student's t-test or a non-parametric test was run in JMP for statistical testing. TCRdb stores this immuneACCESS table with in-frame sequences only. Part of the clones is absent; in the studies checked, under half of the shortfall reflects unresolved V genes, and no reason is known for the rest. V, J and clone size are those of that table, while D and trimming were read from the DNA. The sample has around 23,000 clones on record, roughly 88% of them singletons. Roughly 0.99% of the sample is in the top ten clones.

Preterm samples were obtained from a handful of extremely preterm deliveries at roughly 22-28 weeks of gestation. The study excluded pregnancies involving fetal demise, active maternal HSV infection or known maternal HIV infection. A FACSAria III cell sorter was used to sort live, Annexin V-negative naive CD8+ T cells (CD3+CD8+CD45RA+CCR7+). Each sample yielded between roughly 17,000 and 100,000 sorted naive CD8+ T cells. Preassembled standardized sampling kits were used to collect mixed venous-arterial cord blood. Cord blood was kept at room temperature and processed within 4 hours of collection. Ficoll-Paque density gradient centrifugation of diluted blood was used to isolate mononuclear cells. Before sorting, mononuclear cells were cryopreserved in about 10% DMSO plus 90% FBS and kept long term at -150 degrees C. After thawing, the cells were stained with Annexin V and with antibodies against CD3, CD8, CCR7 and CD45RA. Genomic DNA was extracted from snap-frozen sorted cell pellets with the DNeasy Blood and Tissue Kit.

The material sequenced was naive CD8+ T cells from cord blood. The receptor was derived from a boy who was born preterm.

The CDR3 protein is CASSQGTNYGYTF. The sequence in DNA is TGCGCCAGCAGCCAAGGGACAAACTATGGCTACACCTTC. This chain is built from TRBV4-1 and TRBJ1-2; TRBD1 is perhaps the D gene, given 5 matching bases. CDR1 and CDR2, looked up from the germline V gene, are MGHRA and YSYEKL. V sheds 1 base and J sheds 2 bases, leaving 5 bases between their ends. Spanning cysteine to phenylalanine, the CDR3 consists of 13 amino acids. The only DNA kept is the CDR3, 39 bases in frame from the first base.